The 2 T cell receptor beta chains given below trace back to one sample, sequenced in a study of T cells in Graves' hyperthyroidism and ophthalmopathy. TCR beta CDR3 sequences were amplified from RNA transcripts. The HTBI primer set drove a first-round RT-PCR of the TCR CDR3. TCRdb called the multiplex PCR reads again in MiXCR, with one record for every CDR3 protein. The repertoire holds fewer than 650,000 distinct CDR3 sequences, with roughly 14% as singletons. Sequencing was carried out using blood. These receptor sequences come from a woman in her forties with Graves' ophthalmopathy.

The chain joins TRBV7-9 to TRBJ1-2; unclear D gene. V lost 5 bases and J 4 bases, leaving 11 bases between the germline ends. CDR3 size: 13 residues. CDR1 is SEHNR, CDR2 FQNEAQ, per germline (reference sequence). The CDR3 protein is CASSPSRFYGYTF. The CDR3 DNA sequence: TGTGCCAGCAGCCCCTCCAGATTCTATGGCTACACCTTC.

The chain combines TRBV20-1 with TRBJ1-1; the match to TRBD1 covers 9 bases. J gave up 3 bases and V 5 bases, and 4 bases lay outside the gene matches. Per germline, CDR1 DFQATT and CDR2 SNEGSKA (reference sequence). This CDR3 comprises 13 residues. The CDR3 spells CSARTGEYTEAFF. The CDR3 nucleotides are TGCAGTGCTCGGACAGGGGAGTACACTGAAGCTTTCTTT.